This TCR beta chain derives from a study of lung T cells in sarcoidosis with Löfgren's syndrome. Across the study: Sarcoidosis features CD4+ T cell accumulation in bronchoalveolar lavage fluid. Study-level findings and limits: TRBV2 was the preferred pairing partner of TRAV12-1, with similar CDR3s.

TCRdb redid the calling of the reads with MiXCR, one entry per CDR3 protein. The table shows approximately 20,000 distinct CDR3 sequences, with roughly 23% occurring only once. Within the sample, this clonotype is medium-sized. The antigen is undetermined. CDR1 is SGHTA and CDR2 is FQGNSA in the germline V gene. V gave up 3 bases and J gave up 1 base; unmatched junction bases: 5. The CDR3 totals 16 residues. What was sequenced was CD4+ T cells from bronchoalveolar lavage. The chain combines TRBV7-2 with TRBJ2-3, with 9 nucleotides matching TRBD2. The receptor was derived from a human donor with sarcoidosis (Löfgren's syndrome or another form), or a control subject (not recorded which). The CDR3 region is CASSFMAGGGTDTQYF. The CDR3 DNA is TGTGCCAGCAGCTTCATGGCGGGAGGGGGCACAGATACGCAGTATTTT.